The 17 T cell receptor beta chains given below trace back to one sample, sequenced in a study of control samples from healthy donors and cancer patients. TCRdb keeps only in-frame clones here, not all; method: immunoSEQ multiplex PCR. The table lists 150,000 to 200,000 clones, approximately 94% of them singletons, with approximately 8% in the top ten. Sequenced: blood. The origin of the receptors is a middle-aged woman in good health.

V and J are TRBV6-2 or TRBV6-3 and TRBJ1-6, with TRBD1 as a possible D gene (6 bases). This CDR3 is built from 16 residues. Germline loops: CDR1 MNHEY, CDR2 SVGEGT. The V end lost 6 bases, the J end lost 0 bases, and 12 bases lay between the germline ends. CDR3 region: CASSQGSGSYNSPLHF. CDR3 bases: TGTGCCAGCAGCCAGGGGAGTGGCTCCTATAATTCACCCCTCCACTTT.

The V and J genes are TRBV30 and TRBJ1-1; weak D call: TRBD1 (5 bases). V was shortened by 1 base and J by 0 bases, with 9 bases between the two germline ends. The CDR3 extends over 14 amino acids. Germline-derived CDR1 and CDR2 are GTSNPN and SVGIG (reference sequence). The CDR3 coding sequence is TGTGCCTGGAGTGACAGGTCTTTGAACACTGAAGCTTTCTTT. Its translation is CAWSDRSLNTEAFF. The entire variable domain, with the rest obtained from reference TRBV30 and TRBJ1-1, is as follows: SQTIHQWPATLVQPVGSPLSLECTVEGTSNPNLYWYRQAAGRGLQLLFYSVGIGQISSEVPQNLSASRPQDRQFILSSKKLLLSDSGFYLCAWSDRSLNTEAFFGQGTRLTVV.

The V and J genes are TRBV18 and TRBJ1-2, with D maybe TRBD1 (6 bases). This CDR3 spans 14 amino acids. Per the germline V gene, CDR1 is KGHSH and CDR2 is LQKENI. V gave up 3 bases and J gave up 6 bases, with 14 bases separating them. Here the CDR3 DNA reads TGTGCCAGCTCACCTACGACAGGAGGCAATGGCTACACCTTC. It is translated as CASSPTTGGNGYTF.

The chain employs TRBV3-1 (or the pseudogene TRBV3-2) and TRBJ2-2; D unresolved. The CDR3 runs to 12 residues. V lost 3 bases and J lost 7, with 6 bases in between. CDR1 and CDR2 (germline): LGHDT, YNNKEL (reference sequence). The CDR3, as DNA: TGTGCCAGCAGCCAGGCACGCGGGGAGCTGTTTTTT. The encoded protein is CASSQARGELFF.

V is TRBV5-1 and J is TRBJ1-1, with 7 bases aligning to TRBD1. Germline V CDR1 and CDR2: SGHRS, YFSETQ. With 1 base clipped from V and 0 bases from J, the junction kept 6 bases outside the gene matches. The CDR3 spans 16 residues. CDR3 residues: CASSLRGQFMNTEAFF. For the CDR3, the DNA is TGCGCCAGCAGCTTGAGGGGACAGTTCATGAACACTGAAGCTTTCTTT.

This clone was seen a few times. The V and J genes are TRBV4-3 and TRBJ1-2; D ambiguous. The CDR3 sequence is 15 residues long. Per germline, CDR1 LGHNA and CDR2 YSLEER. V lost 1 base and J lost 7, with 16 bases in between. CDR3 nucleotides: TGCGCCAGCAGCCAAGGAGGACTGGGAGTCGGTGGCTACACCTTC. This encodes CASSQGGLGVGGYTF.

The count of this clone is one. This same CDR3 is encoded by further DNA sequences in the sample. The gene calls are TRBV30 and TRBJ1-5; no firm D call. Trimming cost V 5 bases and J 0 bases, with 5 bases left between them. CDR1 GTSNPN and CDR2 SVGIG come from the germline V gene (reference sequence). This CDR3 region has 12 residues. The CDR3 DNA sequence: TGTGCCTGGGGGAGTAGCAATCAGCCCCAGCATTTT. It translates to CAWGSSNQPQHF.

V usage is TRBV6-6 and J usage is TRBJ2-5; 8 bases fit TRBD1. From germline, CDR1 is MNHNY and CDR2 SVGAGI (reference sequence). The junction had 4 bases not matched to a gene; V was cut back by 2 bases and J by 2 bases. The CDR3 has 15 amino acids. The DNA of the CDR3 is TGTGCCAGCAGTTACGGGGACAGGCAACAAGAGACCCAGTACTTC. Amino acids: CASSYGDRQQETQYF.

The rearrangement joins TRBV19 to TRBJ1-4; possibly TRBD1 for D (5 bases). CDR3 length: 15 residues. Germline assignment: CDR1 LNHDA and CDR2 SQIVND (reference sequence). Deletions cut 4 bases from V and 4 bases from J, with 13 bases between. Here the CDR3 DNA reads TGTGCCAGTAGTAGCCCGGGACCGGGTAATGAAAAACTGTTTTTT. Translated: CASSSPGPGNEKLFF.

V and J are TRBV18 and TRBJ2-1; 8 bases map to TRBD1. The CDR3 runs to 15 residues. Germline assignment: CDR1 KGHSH and CDR2 LQKENI. Trimming removed 6 bases from V and 5 bases from J; junction bases left unmatched: 9. CDR3 in amino acids: CASSPQAGQDNEQFF. The DNA of the CDR3 is TGTGCCAGCTCCCCTCAGGCGGGACAGGACAATGAGCAGTTCTTC.

The CDR3 is CASSLGKLGNTIYF. In DNA, the CDR3 is TGTGCCAGCAGCTTAGGTAAACTTGGAAACACCATATATTTT. The chain has TRBV7-2 and TRBJ1-3, with D unresolved. This CDR3 is built from 14 residues. Germline values: CDR1 SGHTA, CDR2 FQGNSA. The V and J ends lost 1 base and 3 bases respectively, with 7 bases between them.

Remarks on this clone: The junction does not match germline at one end; this may be a read error. The gene calls are TRBV7-9 and TRBJ1-2; no reliable D call. CDR3 length: 12 amino acids. Germline CDR1 reads SEHNR; CDR2 reads FQNEAQ (reference sequence). CDR3 amino acids: CASSLAQEGCTF. CDR3 DNA: TGTGCCAGCAGCTTAGCCCAGGAGGGCTGCACCTTC.

V gene TRBV24-1 combines with J gene TRBJ2-1, with unresolved D. Germline loops: CDR1 KGHDR, CDR2 SFDVKD. CDR3 length: 15 amino acids. V was cut by 7 bases and J by 7 bases, with 19 bases left in between. As DNA, the CDR3 is TGTGCCACCAGCCCCGACGGGCGAGGAAGGAATGAGCAGTTCTTC. It translates to CATSPDGRGRNEQFF.

The chain employs TRBV9 and TRBJ2-7; D gene unclear. The V and J ends lost 0 bases and 2 bases respectively, with 12 bases between them. The germline V gene has CDR1 SGDLS and CDR2 YYNGEE. The CDR3 has 15 residues. CDR3 DNA: TGTGCCAGCAGCGTAGATCCCTTAGGCACCTACGAGCAGTACTTC. This gives the protein CASSVDPLGTYEQYF.

The chain employs TRBV12-5 and TRBJ1-2, with TRBD1 identical over 10 bases. The CDR3 runs 14 residues. Trimming cost V 1 base and J 8 bases; bases outside gene matches: 4. Germline V lookup: CDR1 LGHNT, CDR2 FRNRAP. CDR3 nucleotides: TGTGCTAGTGGTTTGGGACAGGGGGCGTTCGGCTACACCTTC. This encodes CASGLGQGAFGYTF.

The chain couples TRBV4-2 to TRBJ2-5, with 9 bases aligning to TRBD2. The V segment lost 4 bases and the J segment 2 bases; nucleotides outside the gene matches: 11. The germline CDR1 and CDR2 sequences are LGHNA and YNFKEQ. CDR3 length: 17 amino acids. CDR3 nucleotides: TGTGCCAGCAGCCTAAGTGGGGTAGCGGGGGAGCAAGAGACCCAGTACTTC. It codes for CASSLSGVAGEQETQYF.

The genes are TRBV5-1 and TRBJ1-3; 10 bases match TRBD1. Losses at the gene ends were 4 bases for V and 3 bases for J; bases not matched to a gene: 1. CDR3 size: 14 residues. Germline-derived CDR1 and CDR2 are SGHRS and YFSETQ. The CDR3 sequence is CASSDRGLGNTIYF. The CDR3 DNA sequence: TGCGCCAGCAGCGACAGGGGGCTTGGAAACACCATATATTTT.